A selection of T cell receptor beta chains follows, all from one sample in a study of OX40 agonist ivuxolimab in advanced cancers. Data came from immunoSEQ multiplex PCR; TCRdb stores just in-frame clones and leaves some out. The sample records about 79,000 clones, approximately 92% being singletons. The sample here was CD4+ or CD8+ T cells sorted from blood, taken in a trial of the OX40 agonist ivuxolimab. The receptors were gathered from an adult with an advanced solid tumor such as melanoma, head and neck, liver or kidney cancer. Both conserved end residues are part of each CDR3. The D gene is left open where the match is weak. The listing skips clone size in some rows; elsewhere it reads once, few, many or a size class.

d_gene,abundance,v_gene,j_gene,CDR3aa,CDR3nt
NA,NA,TRBV2,TRBJ2-7,CASTPGSVDEQYF,TGTGCCAGCACCCCAGGAAGTGTCGACGAGCAGTACTTC
TRBD1,NA,TRBV5-5,TRBJ2-1,CASSRTGGANEQFF,TGTGCCAGCAGTCGGACAGGGGGCGCGAATGAGCAGTTCTTC
NA,few,TRBV19,TRBJ1-3,CAKVWGPGNTIYF,TGTGCCAAGGTATGGGGTCCCGGAAACACCATATATTTT
NA,NA,TRBV2,TRBJ2-7,CASSDGPPYEQYF,TGTGCCAGCAGTGATGGTCCCCCCTACGAGCAGTACTTC
TRBD2,NA,TRBV19,TRBJ2-5,CASSTLAGGPQETQYF,TGTGCCAGTAGTACCCTAGCGGGAGGGCCGCAAGAGACCCAGTACTTC
NA,NA,TRBV15,TRBJ1-1,CATGEFNTEAFF,TGTGCCACCGGAGAGTTTAACACTGAAGCTTTCTTT
NA,once,TRBV18,TRBJ2-5,CASSPRSIETQYF,TGTGCCAGCTCACCACGGAGCATTGAGACCCAGTACTTC
TRBD1,NA,TRBV5-1,TRBJ1-1,CASSPWTGGNTEAFF,TGCGCCAGCAGCCCCTGGACAGGCGGGAACACTGAAGCTTTCTTT
TRBD2,NA,TRBV4-1,TRBJ2-7,CASSQDGGRAGEQYF,TGCGCCAGCAGCCAAGATGGCGGGAGGGCCGGGGAGCAGTACTTC
TRBD2,NA,TRBV5-1,TRBJ2-1,CASSFGTSGSSSYNEQFF,TGCGCCAGCAGCTTCGGGACTAGCGGGAGCAGCTCCTACAATGAGCAGTTCTTC
TRBD2,NA,TRBV5-4,TRBJ2-1,CASSLVASGSPYNEQFF,TGTGCCAGCAGCTTGGTGGCTAGCGGGAGCCCGTACAATGAGCAGTTCTTC
TRBD1,few,TRBV7-9,TRBJ1-2,CASGQGNYGYTF,TGTGCCAGTGGACAGGGTAACTATGGCTACACCTTC
NA,NA,TRBV18,TRBJ2-3,CASSRAGPTDTQYF,TGTGCCAGCTCACGGGCAGGTCCCACAGATACGCAGTATTTT
TRBD1,NA,TRBV2,TRBJ2-2,CASSPSRAGGGGELFF,TGTGCCAGTTCCCCCTCTAGGGCAGGGGGTGGCGGGGAGCTGTTTTTT
NA,NA,TRBV2,TRBJ1-5,CASTFEGGQPQHF,TGTGCCAGCACGTTCGAGGGGGGTCAGCCCCAGCATTTT
NA,NA,TRBV5-1,TRBJ2-6,CASSLVVRSSGANVLTF,TGCGCCAGCAGCTTGGTGGTGAGGTCCTCTGGGGCCAACGTCCTGACTTTC
TRBD1,NA,TRBV18,TRBJ2-7,CASSPRQGVTYEQYF,TGTGCCAGCTCACCGAGACAGGGGGTGACCTACGAGCAGTACTTC
TRBD1,NA,TRBV14,TRBJ2-5,CASSQVGTGEGTQYF,TGTGCCAGCAGCCAAGTGGGTACAGGGGAAGGGACCCAGTACTTC
NA,NA,TRBV5-1,TRBJ1-2,CASSLGGSGYTF,TGCGCCAGCAGCTTGGGAGGGTCTGGCTACACCTTC
NA,NA,TRBV23-1,TRBJ2-7,CASSQSRKDHSYEQYF,TGCGCCAGCAGTCAATCCCGTAAGGATCACTCCTACGAGCAGTACTTC
NA,NA,TRBV19,TRBJ2-5,CASKDSPAETQYF,TGTGCCAGCAAGGACAGCCCGGCGGAGACCCAGTACTTC
TRBD1,NA,TRBV19,TRBJ2-2,CASSIGGQGAIGTGELFF,TGTGCCAGTAGTATAGGGGGCCAGGGGGCCATTGGAACCGGGGAGCTGTTTTTT
NA,NA,TRBV28,TRBJ1-6,CASSLLTGQQNSPLHF,TGTGCCAGCAGTTTACTAACTGGACAGCAGAATTCACCCCTCCACTTT